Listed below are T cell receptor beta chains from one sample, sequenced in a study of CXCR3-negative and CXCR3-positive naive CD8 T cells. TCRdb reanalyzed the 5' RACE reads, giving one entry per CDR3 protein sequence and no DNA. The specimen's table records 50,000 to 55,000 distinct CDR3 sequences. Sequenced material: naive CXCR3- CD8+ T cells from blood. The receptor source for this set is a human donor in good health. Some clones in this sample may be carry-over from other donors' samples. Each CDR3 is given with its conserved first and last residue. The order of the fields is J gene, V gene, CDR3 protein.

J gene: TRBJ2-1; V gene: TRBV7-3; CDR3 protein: CASRGGSYNEQFF
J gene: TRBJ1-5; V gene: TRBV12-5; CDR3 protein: CASGTDRGGNQPQHF
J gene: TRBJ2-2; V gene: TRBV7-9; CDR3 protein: CASSSGQGNTGELFF
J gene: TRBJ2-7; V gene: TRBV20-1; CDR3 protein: CSAKSLGRDYEQYF
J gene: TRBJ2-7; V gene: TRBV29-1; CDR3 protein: CSVIPGHSYEQYF
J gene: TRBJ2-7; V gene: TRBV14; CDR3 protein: CASSQPDLSLNACEQYF
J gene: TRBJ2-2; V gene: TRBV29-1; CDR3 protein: CSVVDPRVPTGELFF
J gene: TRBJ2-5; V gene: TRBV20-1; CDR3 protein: CSARDQIRLAFPYQETQYF
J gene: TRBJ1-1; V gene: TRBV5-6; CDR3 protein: CASSTGQMNTEAFF
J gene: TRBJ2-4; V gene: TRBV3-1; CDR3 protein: CASSQEVRKNIQYF
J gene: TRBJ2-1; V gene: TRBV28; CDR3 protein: CASSLVGVNEQFF
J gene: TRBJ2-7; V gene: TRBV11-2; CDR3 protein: CASSLPGASYEQYF
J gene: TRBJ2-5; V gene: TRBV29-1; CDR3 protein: CSVDGTGGAPEFETQYF
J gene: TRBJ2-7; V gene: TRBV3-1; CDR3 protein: CASSHVETPVRSSYEQYF
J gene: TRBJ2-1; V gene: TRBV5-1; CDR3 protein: CASSSSSYNEQFF
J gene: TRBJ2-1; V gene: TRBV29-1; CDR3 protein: CSLDTYNEQFF
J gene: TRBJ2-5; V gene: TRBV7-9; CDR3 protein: CASSGWDRVETQYF
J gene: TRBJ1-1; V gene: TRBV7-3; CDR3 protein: CASSYQQNTEAFF
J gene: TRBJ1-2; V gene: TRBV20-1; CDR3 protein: CSAPDRDYGYTF
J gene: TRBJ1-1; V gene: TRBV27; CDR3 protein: CASSLYGQGGNTEAFF
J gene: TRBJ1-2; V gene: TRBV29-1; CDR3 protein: CSVEWTGFYGYTF
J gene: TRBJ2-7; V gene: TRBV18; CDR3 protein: CASSPTEDFSSYEQYF
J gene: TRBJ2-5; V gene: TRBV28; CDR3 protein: CASSRFSGQETQYF
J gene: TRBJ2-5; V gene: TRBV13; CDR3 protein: CASSGRVVQETQYF
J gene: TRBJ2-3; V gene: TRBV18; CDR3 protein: CASSPEGEDTQYF
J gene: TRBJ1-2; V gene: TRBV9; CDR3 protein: CASTLEGSPKFNYGYTF
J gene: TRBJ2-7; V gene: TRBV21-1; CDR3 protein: CASSKGPGQGRYEQYF
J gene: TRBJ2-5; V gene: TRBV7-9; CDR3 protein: CASSLPKGSSGEETQYF
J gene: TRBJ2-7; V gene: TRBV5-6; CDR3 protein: CASSLPSGSPYEQYF
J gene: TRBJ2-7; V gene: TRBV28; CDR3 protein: CASSPLAVSSYEQYF
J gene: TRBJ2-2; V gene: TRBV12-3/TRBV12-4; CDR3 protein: CASSSRDRERSGELFF
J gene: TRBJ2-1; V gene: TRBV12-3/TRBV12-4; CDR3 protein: CASSLESGGAYEQFF
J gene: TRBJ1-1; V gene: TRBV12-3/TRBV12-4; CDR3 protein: CASSLFGTGMNTEAFF
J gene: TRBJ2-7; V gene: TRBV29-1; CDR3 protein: CSVQRGGFEQYF
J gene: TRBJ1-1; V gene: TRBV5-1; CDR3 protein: CASSPGVGTEAFF
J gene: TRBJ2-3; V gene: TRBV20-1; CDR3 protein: CSARDLGVSTDTQYF
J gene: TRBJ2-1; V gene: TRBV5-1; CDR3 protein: CASSLDPGQSSYNEQFF
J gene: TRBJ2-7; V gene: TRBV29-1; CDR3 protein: CSVEEPNYEQYF
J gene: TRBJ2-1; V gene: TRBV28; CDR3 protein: CASSLGLAGASSYNEQFF
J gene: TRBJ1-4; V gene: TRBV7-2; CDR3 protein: CASSLSGALTNEKLFF
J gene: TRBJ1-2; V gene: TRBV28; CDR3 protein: CASSLLATGEGDGYTF
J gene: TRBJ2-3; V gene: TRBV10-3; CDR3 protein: CAISEYGPEGTDTQYF
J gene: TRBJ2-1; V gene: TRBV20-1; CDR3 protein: CSASGTNNEQFF
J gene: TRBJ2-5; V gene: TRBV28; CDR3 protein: CASSLSQPPGDQETQYF
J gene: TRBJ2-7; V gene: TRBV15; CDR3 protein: CATSRDVGGYEQYF
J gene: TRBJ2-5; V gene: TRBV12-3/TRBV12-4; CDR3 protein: CASRASGGRGETQYF
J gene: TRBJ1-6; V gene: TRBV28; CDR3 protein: CASSFQGSFPLHF
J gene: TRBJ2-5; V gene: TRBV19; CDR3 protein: CASSRPPVPQETQYF
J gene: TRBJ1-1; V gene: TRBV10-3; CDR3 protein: CAISEEQPVYTEAFF
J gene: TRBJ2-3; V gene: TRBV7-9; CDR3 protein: CASSPPRTGDTQYF
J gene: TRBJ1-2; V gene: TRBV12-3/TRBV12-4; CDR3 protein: CASSLGTVYGYTF
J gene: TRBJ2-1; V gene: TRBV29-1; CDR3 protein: CSAQGGDEQFF
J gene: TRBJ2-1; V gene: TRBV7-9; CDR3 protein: CASSFGGGYNEQFF
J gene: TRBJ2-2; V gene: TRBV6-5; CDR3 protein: CASSYGRDSNTGELFF
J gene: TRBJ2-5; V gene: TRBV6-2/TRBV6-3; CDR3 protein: CASSEQEQGLVQETQYF
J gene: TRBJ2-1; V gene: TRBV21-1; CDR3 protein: CASSATDPRRGELTYNEQFF
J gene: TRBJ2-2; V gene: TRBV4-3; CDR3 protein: CASSGGLEVGELFF
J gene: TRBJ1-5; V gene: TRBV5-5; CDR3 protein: CASSLGWGQSGQPQHF
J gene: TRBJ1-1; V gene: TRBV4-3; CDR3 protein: CASSQTGRTEAFF
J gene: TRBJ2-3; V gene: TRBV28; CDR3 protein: CASSLIRVTDTQYF